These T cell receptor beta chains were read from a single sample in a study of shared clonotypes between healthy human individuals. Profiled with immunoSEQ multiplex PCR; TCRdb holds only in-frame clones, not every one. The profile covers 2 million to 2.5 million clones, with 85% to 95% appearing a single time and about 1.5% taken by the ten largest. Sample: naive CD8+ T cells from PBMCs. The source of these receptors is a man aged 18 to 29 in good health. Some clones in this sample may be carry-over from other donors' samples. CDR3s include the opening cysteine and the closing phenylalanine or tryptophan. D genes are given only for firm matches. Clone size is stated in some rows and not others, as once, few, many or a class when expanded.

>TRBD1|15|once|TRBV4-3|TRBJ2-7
CASSQVWGQTYEQYF
TGCGCCAGCAGCCAAGTCTGGGGACAGACATACGAGCAGTACTTC
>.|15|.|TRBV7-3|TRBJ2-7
CASSLTSGDAYEQYF
TGTGCCAGCAGCTTAACCTCAGGGGACGCCTACGAGCAGTACTTC
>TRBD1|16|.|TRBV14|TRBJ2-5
CASSHTGGRYQETQYF
TGTGCCAGCAGCCACACAGGGGGACGGTACCAAGAGACCCAGTACTTC
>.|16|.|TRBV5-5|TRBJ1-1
CASSLAVPPSLSEAFF
TGTGCCAGCAGCTTGGCCGTACCTCCATCGTTAAGCGAAGCTTTCTTT
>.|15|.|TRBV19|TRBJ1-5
CASSIVGRNNQPQHF
TGTGCCAGTAGTATCGTAGGGCGGAATAATCAGCCCCAGCATTTT
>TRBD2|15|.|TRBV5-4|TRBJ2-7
CASSSGLAASYEQYF
TGTGCCAGCAGCTCGGGACTAGCGGCTTCCTACGAGCAGTACTTC
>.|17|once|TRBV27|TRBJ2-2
CASSSTGPKRHTGELFF
TGTGCCAGCAGTTCTACGGGACCAAAACGTCACACCGGGGAGCTGTTTTTT
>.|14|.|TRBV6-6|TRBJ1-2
CASSYSEGSYGYTF
TGTGCCAGCAGTTACTCGGAGGGGAGCTATGGCTACACCTTC
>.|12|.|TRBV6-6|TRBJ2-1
CASSWSANEQFF
TGTGCCAGCAGTTGGAGTGCGAATGAGCAGTTCTTC
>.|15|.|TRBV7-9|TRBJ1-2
CASSLAPQLNYGYTF
TGTGCCAGCAGCTTAGCGCCTCAACTGAACTATGGCTACACCTTC
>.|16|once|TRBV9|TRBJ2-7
CASSAEKAGYAYEQYF
TGTGCCAGCAGCGCAGAGAAAGCGGGCTATGCCTACGAGCAGTACTTC
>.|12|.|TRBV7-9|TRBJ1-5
CASSGGYQPQHF
TGTGCCAGCAGTGGGGGTTATCAGCCCCAGCATTTT
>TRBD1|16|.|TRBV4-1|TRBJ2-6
CASRQGNLAGANVLTF
TGCGCCAGCCGACAGGGGAATTTGGCTGGGGCCAACGTCCTGACTTTC
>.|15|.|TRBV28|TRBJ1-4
CASSGTEATNEKLFF
TGTGCCAGCAGTGGGACGGAAGCAACTAATGAAAAACTGTTTTTT
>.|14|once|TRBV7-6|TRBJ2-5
CASSLDDVQETQYF
TGTGCCAGCAGCTTAGATGACGTCCAAGAGACCCAGTACTTC
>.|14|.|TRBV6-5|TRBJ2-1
CASSYFTGGDEQFF
TGTGCCAGCAGTTACTTTACGGGTGGGGATGAGCAGTTCTTC
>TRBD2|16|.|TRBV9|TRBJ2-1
CASSASGSFTYNEQFF
TGTGCCAGCAGCGCGAGCGGGAGTTTCACCTACAATGAGCAGTTCTTC
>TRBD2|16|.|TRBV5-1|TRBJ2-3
CASSYLLAGVPDTQYF
TGCGCCAGCAGCTACCTACTAGCGGGAGTTCCTGATACGCAGTATTTT
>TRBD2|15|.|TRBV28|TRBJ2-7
CASSLPGTSPNEQYF
TGTGCCAGCAGTTTACCCGGGACTAGCCCGAACGAGCAGTACTTC
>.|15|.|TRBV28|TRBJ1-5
CASSFPPGESGPQHF
TGTGCCAGCAGTTTCCCCCCGGGGGAGAGTGGGCCCCAGCATTTT
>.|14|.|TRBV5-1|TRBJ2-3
CASSGGWGTDTQYF
TGCGCCAGCAGTGGAGGGTGGGGCACAGATACGCAGTATTTT
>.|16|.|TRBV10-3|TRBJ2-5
CAIRERIDSEKETQYF
TGTGCCATCAGAGAGAGAATAGACAGCGAAAAAGAGACCCAGTACTTC
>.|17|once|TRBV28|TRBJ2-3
CASSLDGTFTQTDTQYF
TGTGCCAGCAGTTTAGACGGCACCTTTACCCAGACAGATACGCAGTATTTT
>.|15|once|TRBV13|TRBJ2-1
CASSLAAKEPHEQFF
TGTGCCAGCAGCTTAGCCGCAAAAGAGCCCCATGAGCAGTTCTTC
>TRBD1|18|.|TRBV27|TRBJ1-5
CASSPLTDRGLVNQPQHF
TGTGCCAGCAGTCCCCTGACGGACAGGGGTCTCGTCAATCAGCCCCAGCATTTT
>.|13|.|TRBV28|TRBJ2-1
CASTPGPQGEQFF
TGTGCCAGCACTCCGGGCCCTCAGGGTGAGCAGTTCTTC
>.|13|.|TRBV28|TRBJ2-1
CASSFQGLNEQFF
TGTGCCAGCAGTTTCCAGGGGCTCAATGAGCAGTTCTTC
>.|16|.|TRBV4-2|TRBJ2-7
CASSQDGGEGSYEQYF
TGTGCCAGCAGCCAAGATGGAGGAGAGGGATCTTACGAGCAGTACTTC
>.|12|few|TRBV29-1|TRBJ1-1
CSAVGGNTEAFF
TGCAGCGCGGTCGGGGGCAACACTGAAGCTTTCTTT
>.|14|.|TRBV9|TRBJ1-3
CASSVGRSGNTIYF
TGTGCCAGCAGCGTAGGGCGCTCTGGAAACACCATATATTTT
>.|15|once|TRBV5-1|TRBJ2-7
CASSLWPGTDYEQYF
TGCGCCAGCAGCTTGTGGCCGGGGACGGACTACGAGCAGTACTTC
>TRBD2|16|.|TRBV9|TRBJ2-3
CASSVVSSGCTDTQYF
TGTGCCAGCAGCGTAGTGTCTAGCGGATGCACAGATACGCAGTATTTT
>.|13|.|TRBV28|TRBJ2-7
CASSAGAVYEQYF
TGTGCCAGCAGCGCAGGGGCTGTTTACGAGCAGTACTTC
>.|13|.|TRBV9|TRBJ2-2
CASAGSSAGELFF
TGTGCCAGTGCCGGGAGCTCGGCCGGGGAGCTGTTTTTT
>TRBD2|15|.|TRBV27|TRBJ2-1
CASSRLAGGPYEQFF
TGTGCCAGCAGCCGACTAGCGGGAGGGCCTTATGAGCAGTTCTTC